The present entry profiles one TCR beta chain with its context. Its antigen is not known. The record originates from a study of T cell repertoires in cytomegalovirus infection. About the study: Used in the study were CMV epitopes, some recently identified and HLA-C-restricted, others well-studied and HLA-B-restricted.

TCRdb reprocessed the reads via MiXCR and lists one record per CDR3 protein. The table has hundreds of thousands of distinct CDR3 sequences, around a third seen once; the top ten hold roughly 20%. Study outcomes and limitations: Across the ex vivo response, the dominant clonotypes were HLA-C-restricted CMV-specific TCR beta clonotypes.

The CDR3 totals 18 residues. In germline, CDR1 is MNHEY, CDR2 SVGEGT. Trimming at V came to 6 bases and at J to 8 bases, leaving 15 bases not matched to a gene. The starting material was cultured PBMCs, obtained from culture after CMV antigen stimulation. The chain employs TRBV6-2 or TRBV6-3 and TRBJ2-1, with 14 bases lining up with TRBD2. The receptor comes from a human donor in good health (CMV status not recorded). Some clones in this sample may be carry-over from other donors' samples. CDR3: CASSRGGLAGEGRHEQFF. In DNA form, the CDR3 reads TGTGCCAGCAGCCGCGGGGGACTAGCGGGAGAGGGACGACATGAGCAGTTCTTC.